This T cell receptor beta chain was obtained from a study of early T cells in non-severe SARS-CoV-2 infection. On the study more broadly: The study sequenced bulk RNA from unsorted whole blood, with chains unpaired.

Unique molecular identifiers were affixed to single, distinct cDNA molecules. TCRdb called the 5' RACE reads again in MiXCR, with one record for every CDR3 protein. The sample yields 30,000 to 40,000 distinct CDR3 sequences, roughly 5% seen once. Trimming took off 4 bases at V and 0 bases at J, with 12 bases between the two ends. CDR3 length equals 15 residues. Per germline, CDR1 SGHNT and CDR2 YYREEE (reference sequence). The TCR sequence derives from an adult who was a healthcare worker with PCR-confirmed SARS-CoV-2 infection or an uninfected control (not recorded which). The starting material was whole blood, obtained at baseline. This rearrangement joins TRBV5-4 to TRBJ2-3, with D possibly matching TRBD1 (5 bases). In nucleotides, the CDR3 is TGTGCCAGCAGCATCAACGGACATAGCACAGATACGCAGTATTTT. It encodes CASSINGHSTDTQYF.